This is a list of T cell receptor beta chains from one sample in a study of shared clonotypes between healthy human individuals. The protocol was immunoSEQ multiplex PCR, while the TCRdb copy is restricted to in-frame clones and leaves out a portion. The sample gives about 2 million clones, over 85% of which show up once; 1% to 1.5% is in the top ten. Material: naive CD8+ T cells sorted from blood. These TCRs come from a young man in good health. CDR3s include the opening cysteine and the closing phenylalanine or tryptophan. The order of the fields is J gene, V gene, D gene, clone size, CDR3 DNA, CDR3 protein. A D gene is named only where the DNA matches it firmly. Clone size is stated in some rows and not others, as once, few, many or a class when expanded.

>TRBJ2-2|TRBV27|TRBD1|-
TGTGCCAGCCGACAGGGCAACACCGGGGAGCTGTTTTTT
CASRQGNTGELFF
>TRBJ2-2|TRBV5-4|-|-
TGTGCCAGCAGCTCAGGAAGCACCGGGGAGCTGTTTTTT
CASSSGSTGELFF
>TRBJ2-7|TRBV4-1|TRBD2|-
TGCGCCAGCAGCCAAGGACTAGCGACCTACGAGCAGTACTTC
CASSQGLATYEQYF
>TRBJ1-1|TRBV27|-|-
TGTGCCAGCAGCTCCATCAAGAGACGGACGTACACGAACACTGAAGCTTTCTTT
CASSSIKRRTYTNTEAFF
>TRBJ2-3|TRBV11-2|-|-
TGTGCCAGCAGCTTAGACAGGAACACGGATACGCAGTATTTT
CASSLDRNTDTQYF
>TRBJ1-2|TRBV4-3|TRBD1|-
TGCGCCAGCAGCCAAGATAAGTGGAACAGGGGAGGTGGCTACACCTTC
CASSQDKWNRGGGYTF
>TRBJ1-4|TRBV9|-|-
TGTGCCAGCAGCGTCGACGGTATTAATGAAAAACTGTTTTTT
CASSVDGINEKLFF
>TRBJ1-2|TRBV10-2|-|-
TGCGCCAGCAGTGAGTCGAGCGGGGGACGGTTAGGATATGGCTACACCTTC
CASSESSGGRLGYGYTF
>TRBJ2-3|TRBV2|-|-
TGTGCCAGAGGGGACACAGATACGCAGTATTTT
CARGDTDTQYF
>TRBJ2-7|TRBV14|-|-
TGTGCCAGCAGCCAAGGGAACAGTCCCTACGAGCAGTACTTC
CASSQGNSPYEQYF
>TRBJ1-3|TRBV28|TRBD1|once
TGTGCCAGCAGTCCTTGGACAGGGGCAGATGGAAACACCATATATTTT
CASSPWTGADGNTIYF
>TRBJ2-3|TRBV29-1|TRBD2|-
TGCAGCGTCACTAGCGGGGGGAGCACAGATACGCAGTATTTT
CSVTSGGSTDTQYF
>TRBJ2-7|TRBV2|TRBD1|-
TGTGCCAGCAGTGAGGGTCCAGGGGACAGCTACGAGCAGTACTTC
CASSEGPGDSYEQYF
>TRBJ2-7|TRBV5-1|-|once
TGCGCCAGCAGCTTGGGGGCAGGGGACCTCTCCTACGAGCAGTACTTC
CASSLGAGDLSYEQYF
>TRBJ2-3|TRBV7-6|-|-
TGTGCCAGCAGCCTAGCCCCAGGCCTCACAGATACGCAGTATTTT
CASSLAPGLTDTQYF
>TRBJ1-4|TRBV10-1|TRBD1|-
TGCGCCAGCATTCCCGGGACAGGTACAACTAATGAAAAACTGTTTTTT
CASIPGTGTTNEKLFF
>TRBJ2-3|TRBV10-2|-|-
TGCGCCAGCACTCGTGGGGGGGCAGGAGATACGCAGTATTTT
CASTRGGAGDTQYF
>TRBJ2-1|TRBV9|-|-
TGTGCCAGCAGCCGAAATAGTGGCGACGAGCAGTTCTTC
CASSRNSGDEQFF
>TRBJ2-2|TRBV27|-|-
TGTGCCAGCAGTTTGACCACCGGGGAGCTGTTTTTT
CASSLTTGELFF
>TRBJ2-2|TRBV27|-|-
TGTGCCAGCAGTCGGACAACCACCGGGGAGCTGTTTTTT
CASSRTTTGELFF
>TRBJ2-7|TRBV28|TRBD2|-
TGTGCCAGCAGTTTGGCCCAGGGAGGGTACGAGCAGTACTTC
CASSLAQGGYEQYF
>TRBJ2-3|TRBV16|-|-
TGTGCCAGCAGCCCCCCCGGGGGCGGGGCTCATGGAGATGAGACGCAGTATTTT
CASSPPGGGAHGDETQYF
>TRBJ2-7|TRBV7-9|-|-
TGTGCCAGCAGCTTAGCCGGGCAGACCTACGAGCAGTACTTC
CASSLAGQTYEQYF
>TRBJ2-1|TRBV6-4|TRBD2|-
TGTGCCAGCAGTGACTCGGTAACGGGAGGTGTGAATGAGCAGTTCTTC
CASSDSVTGGVNEQFF
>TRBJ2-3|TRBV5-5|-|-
TGTGCCAGCGGCTCGGACCCCCCGAACACAGATACGCAGTATTTT
CASGSDPPNTDTQYF
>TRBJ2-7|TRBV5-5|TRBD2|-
TGTGCCAGCAGCCACGGGACTAGCGTCTACGAGCAGTACTTC
CASSHGTSVYEQYF
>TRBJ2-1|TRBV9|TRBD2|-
TGTGCCAGCAGCGTTGACGGGGCGGGGGACCCCTCGGATGAGCAGTTCTTC
CASSVDGAGDPSDEQFF
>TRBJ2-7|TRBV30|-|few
TGTGCCTGGAGTGTATTAGCAGGACCCTACGAGCAGTACTTC
CAWSVLAGPYEQYF
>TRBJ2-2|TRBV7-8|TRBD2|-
TGTGCCAGCAGCGAGGGACTAGCGGGAGGATCAACCGGGGAGCTGTTTTTT
CASSEGLAGGSTGELFF
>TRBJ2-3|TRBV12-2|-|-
TGTGCAAGTCGCTTATTGGAGACTCCCCCCTCGCATACGCAGTATTTT
CASRLLETPPSHTQYF
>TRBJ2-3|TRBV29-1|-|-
TGCAGCGTTGTGTCGCCTAGCACAGATACGCAGTATTTT
CSVVSPSTDTQYF
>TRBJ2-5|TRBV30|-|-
TGTGCCTGGAGTGTCCTAGAATACCAAGAGACCCAGTACTTC
CAWSVLEYQETQYF
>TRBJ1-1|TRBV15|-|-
TGTGCCACCAGCAGAGATTACGCAATGAACACTGAAGCTTTCTTT
CATSRDYAMNTEAFF
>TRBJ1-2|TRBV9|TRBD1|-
TGTGCCAGCAGCGTAGAGGGGACAGGGGCGCGAGGGGACTATGGCTACACCTTC
CASSVEGTGARGDYGYTF
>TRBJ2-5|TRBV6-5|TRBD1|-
TGTGCCAGCAGTTACTCGGACAGGGGGGGTCCATGGACCCAGTACTTC
CASSYSDRGGPWTQYF
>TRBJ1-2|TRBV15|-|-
TGTGCCACCGCCCCTTCAGAGGGACATAGTTATGGCTACACCTTC
CATAPSEGHSYGYTF
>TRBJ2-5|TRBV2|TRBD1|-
TGTGCCACCGAGACAGGGGTTCAGGAGACCCAGTACTTC
CATETGVQETQYF
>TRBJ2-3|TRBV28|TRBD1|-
TGTGCCAGCAGTTTGGGGACAGGGTTAATAGTAGATACGCAGTATTTT
CASSLGTGLIVDTQYF